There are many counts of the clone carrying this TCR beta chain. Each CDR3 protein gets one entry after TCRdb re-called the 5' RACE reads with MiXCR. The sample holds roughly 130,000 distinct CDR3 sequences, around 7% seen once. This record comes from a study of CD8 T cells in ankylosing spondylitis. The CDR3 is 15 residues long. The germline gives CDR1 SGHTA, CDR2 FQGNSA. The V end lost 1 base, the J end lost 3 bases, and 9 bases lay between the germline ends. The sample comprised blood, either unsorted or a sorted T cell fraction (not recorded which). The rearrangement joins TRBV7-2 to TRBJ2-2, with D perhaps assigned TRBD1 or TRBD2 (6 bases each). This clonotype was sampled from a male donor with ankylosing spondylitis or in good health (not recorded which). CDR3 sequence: CASSLVGGHTGELFF. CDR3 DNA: TGTGCCAGCAGCTTAGTAGGGGGGCACACCGGGGAGCTGTTTTTT.